Here is one TCR beta chain with its context. In this sample, this clone turned up a few times. Its antigen is unknown. Base qualities were left out, and no much larger clone turns up one base away. This sample stems from a study of beta chain features in type 1 diabetes (dated by TCRdb to the late 2010s). Some background on the complete study: Mean age, gender distribution, total cell number and subset yield did not differ between patients and healthy donors. In the study, TCRB repertoires of sorted circulating CD4+ T cell subsets from recently diagnosed type 1 diabetes patients were compared with those of matched healthy donors. A total of around 110,000,000 sorted cells were examined across all samples, and RNA yield correlated strongly with the number of cells per subset. Whereas all 28 donors provided naive and central memory subsets, regulatory and stem cell-like memory subsets were isolated from just 8 patients and roughly eight healthy donors. Study-wide findings and limitations: Type 1 diabetes patients showed a moderate but significant shortening of TCRB CDR3 length in all four CD4+ subsets. At VDJ recombination sites, type 1 diabetes patients had fewer insertions and more deleted nucleotides, which implies abnormalities in thymic rearrangement. Because cDNA was sequenced instead of genomic DNA, activated cells with high expression could be over-represented, although the groups did not differ in activation or CD3 levels. PCR might favor shorter templates, but patient and control samples were amplified and corrected together, so any skew would affect both groups equally. The naive, central memory and regulatory TCRB repertoires appeared to resemble one another more closely among patients than among healthy donors. Only small numbers of individuals were included in the HLA sub-analyses, which left unresolved whether HLA type had any influence on TCRB rearrangement.

The entire amount of isolated RNA was reverse transcribed using the High Capacity cDNA Reverse Transcription Kit, so the sequenced TCRB transcripts were expressed ones. Deep immunoSEQ sequencing was performed on naive, central memory and regulatory T cell samples, with an average of about 4 million total reads per sample. After sorted cells were lysed in RLT buffer, RNA was extracted with DNase-treated RNeasy Micro or Mini kits, with the choice depending on cell number. Each cell subset was processed separately to prevent cross-contamination, with patient and healthy donor samples processed together. The immunoSEQ multiplex PCR was used to amplify TCRB sequences from cDNA, generating 87-bp fragments that spanned the CDR3 region. Sequencing of the amplicons was performed on the Illumina HiSeq platform. The study's own analysis went as follows. Synthetic template baselines were used to correct PCR bias computationally, reads within Hamming distance 2 were collapsed together, and singletons that could not be merged were discarded. Reads were aligned against IMGT to assign V, D and J genes, CDR3 length and insertions or deletions at six rearrangement sites. Clonotype counts were normalized to sorted cell number within each subset before computing true diversity and Gini coefficients with the tcR R package. Repertoire sharing was quantified using the overlap coefficient calculated on TCRB nucleotide sequences. As a proxy for the pre-selection repertoire, out-of-frame TCRB sequences from naive cells were analyzed. This immuneACCESS table, as held by TCRdb, lists in-frame sequences with V and J called but not all clones. Of the missing ones, under half trace to an unresolved V gene in checked studies; the others have no known cause. The V and J calls and clone size come from that table; D and trimming were worked out from the DNA. This sample has 680,000 or so clones in its table, and roughly 13% of those were observed once. The ten top clones hold 0.022% of the sample.

CDR3 length: 13 amino acids, cysteine to phenylalanine. Left in the record is the CDR3 DNA by itself, 39 bases read in frame from the first base. V and J lose 7 bases and 4 bases, and a span of 14 bases separates them. Per the germline V gene, SGHRS is the CDR1 and YFSETQ is the CDR2. A single peripheral blood draw of 90 to 150 mL on average was collected from each donor into heparinised tubes. A BD FACSAria II and a panel including CD45RO, CCR7, CD25, CD127, CD95 and CD27 were used to sort naive, central memory, regulatory and stem cell-like memory CD4+ T cells. Every sorted population had a purity above 95%. PBMCs were isolated immediately by Lymphoprep density gradient centrifugation and stained directly without culture. To minimize batch effects, samples were stained and sorted in pairs, one healthy donor with one patient per experiment.

The sequence links TRBV5-1 to TRBJ2-5, with a weak D call of TRBD1 (6 bases match). The clonotype originates from a man in his late teens or twenties with type 1 diabetes. The sequencing input was naive CD4+ T cells from blood. Read against the paper, the sample's cell subset or site label means: true naive CD4+ T cells. The CDR3 region: CASRPQGRETQYF. DNA sequence: TGCGCCAGCCGCCCCCAGGGGAGAGAGACCCAGTACTTC.